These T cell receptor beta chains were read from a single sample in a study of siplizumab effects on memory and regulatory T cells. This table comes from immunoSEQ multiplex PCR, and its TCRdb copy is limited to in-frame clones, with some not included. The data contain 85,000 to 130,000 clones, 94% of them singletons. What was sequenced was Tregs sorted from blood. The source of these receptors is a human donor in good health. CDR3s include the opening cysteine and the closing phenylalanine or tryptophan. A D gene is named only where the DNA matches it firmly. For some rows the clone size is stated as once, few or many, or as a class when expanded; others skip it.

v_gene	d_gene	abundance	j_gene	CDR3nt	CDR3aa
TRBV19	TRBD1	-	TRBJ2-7	TGTGCCAGTAGCGGACAGGGATATAGGAACGAGCAGTACTTC	CASSGQGYRNEQYF
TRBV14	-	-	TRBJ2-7	TGTGCCAGCAGCCAATTGTACGAGCAGTACTTC	CASSQLYEQYF
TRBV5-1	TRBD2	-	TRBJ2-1	TGCGCCAGCAGCTCCACTATTTCGTCACTAGCGGGATACAATGAGCAGTTCTTC	CASSSTISSLAGYNEQFF
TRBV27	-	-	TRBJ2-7	TGTGCCAGCAGTTTTAGGTCCCTATTGAGGAGCGGAGGGTCCTACGAGCAGTACTTC	CASSFRSLLRSGGSYEQYF
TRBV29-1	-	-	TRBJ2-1	TGCGCCGAGAGGGTTAGAGGGTACAATGAGCAGTTCTTC	CAERVRGYNEQFF
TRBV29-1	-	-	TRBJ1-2	TGCAGCGTTGGAAGGACAGCGGACTATGGCTACACCTTC	CSVGRTADYGYTF
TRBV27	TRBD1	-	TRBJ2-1	TGTGCCAGCAGTTTATCGCTCTGGGACAGGGGTGACGATGAGCAGTTCTTC	CASSLSLWDRGDDEQFF
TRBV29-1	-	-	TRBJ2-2	TGCAGCGTTTTAAATTTCGGGTTTGGTGCCGGGGAGCTGTTTTTT	CSVLNFGFGAGELFF
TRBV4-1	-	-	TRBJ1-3	TGCGCCAGCAGCCAAGAGGACTCTGGAAACACCATATATTTT	CASSQEDSGNTIYF
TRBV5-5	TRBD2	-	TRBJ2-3	TGTGCCAGCAGCCCCGGACTAGCGGCGCCGGATACGCAGTATTTT	CASSPGLAAPDTQYF
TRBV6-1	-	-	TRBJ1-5	TGTGCCAGCGAGGTTTTTCGATCCTTAAATCAGCCCCAGCATTTT	CASEVFRSLNQPQHF
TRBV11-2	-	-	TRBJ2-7	TGTGCCAGCAGCCGATACAGGTCTAACAGGGAGCAGTACTTC	CASSRYRSNREQYF
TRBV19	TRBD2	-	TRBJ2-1	TGTGCCAGTAGAGGTATATCTAGCGGGATCTACAATGAGCAGTTCTTC	CASRGISSGIYNEQFF
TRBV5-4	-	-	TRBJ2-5	TGTGCCAGCAGCTTTCACGGTGGAGATGAGACCCAGTACTTC	CASSFHGGDETQYF
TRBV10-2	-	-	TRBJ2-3	TGCGCCAGCAGTGTTTCGGCCCGCGGGGATACGCAGTATTTT	CASSVSARGDTQYF
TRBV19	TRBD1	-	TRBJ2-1	TGTGCCAGTAGTATACGGACAGGAGACAATGAGCAGTTCTTC	CASSIRTGDNEQFF
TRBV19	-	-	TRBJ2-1	TGTGCCAGTAGTACAATGAGTGGGCATCTGTACAATGAGCAGTTCTTC	CASSTMSGHLYNEQFF
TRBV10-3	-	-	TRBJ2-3	TGTGCCATCAGCTTGACAGGTCTCAGCACAACGCAGTATTTT	CAISLTGLSTTQYF
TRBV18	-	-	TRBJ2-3	TGTGCCAGCTCACCAGCAGATACGCAGTATTTT	CASSPADTQYF
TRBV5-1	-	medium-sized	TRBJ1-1	TGCGCCAGCAGCGAAGGGGCGCGGGGTGAAGCTTTCTTT	CASSEGARGEAFF
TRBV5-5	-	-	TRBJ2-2	TGTGCCAGCAGCCTGCGTTCCGGGGAGCTGTTTTTT	CASSLRSGELFF
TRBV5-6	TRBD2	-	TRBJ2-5	TGTGCCAGCAGCTTTTCGCCTAGCGGGACGACCAGGAGGGGGGAGACCCAGTACTTC	CASSFSPSGTTRRGETQYF
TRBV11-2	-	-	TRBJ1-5	TGTGCCGGCAGCTCATATCAGAGGCAGCCCCAGCATTTT	CAGSSYQRQPQHF
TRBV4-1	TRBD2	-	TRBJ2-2	TGCGCCAGCAGCCGGACTAGCGGGAGTTCCACCGGGGAGCTGTTTTTT	CASSRTSGSSTGELFF
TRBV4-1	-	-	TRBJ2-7	TGCGCCAGCAGCCGAGGTCCGAGCGGAGACTCCTACGAGCAGTACTTC	CASSRGPSGDSYEQYF
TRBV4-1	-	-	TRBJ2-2	TGCGCCAGCAGCCAAGATTGGGCGGTCCTGAACACCGGGGAGCTGTTTTTT	CASSQDWAVLNTGELFF
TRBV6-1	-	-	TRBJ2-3	TGTGCCAGCAGTGAAAGGGGGGGGGAGTATTTT	CASSERGGEYF
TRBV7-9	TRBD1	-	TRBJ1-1	TGTGCCAGCAGCCCAAGGGACAGGGTGAACACTGAAGCTTTCTTT	CASSPRDRVNTEAFF
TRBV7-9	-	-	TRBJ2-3	TGTGCCAGCAGCTCGACACAGGGTCGTACGCAGTATTTT	CASSSTQGRTQYF
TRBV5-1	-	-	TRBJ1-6	TGCGCCAGCAGCTTGGCTGATAATTCACCCCTCCACTTT	CASSLADNSPLHF
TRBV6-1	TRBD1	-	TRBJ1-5	TGTGCCAGCTGTCTTGGACAGGGCAATCAGCCCCAGCATTTT	CASCLGQGNQPQHF
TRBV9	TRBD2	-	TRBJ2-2	TGTGCCAGCAGCGTAGCACCTTTAACTAGCGGGCATACCGGGGAGCTGTTTTTT	CASSVAPLTSGHTGELFF
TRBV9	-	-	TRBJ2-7	TGTGCCAGCAGCCCAGCCCCGGGCGGGGCCTACGAGCAGTACTTC	CASSPAPGGAYEQYF
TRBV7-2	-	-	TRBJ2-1	TGTGCCAGCAGCACTGGACTGGTGGGCAATGAGCAGTTCTTC	CASSTGLVGNEQFF
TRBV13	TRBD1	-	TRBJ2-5	TGTGCCAGCAGCTTAGCATGGGACAGGGGTAGGGAGACCCAGTACTTC	CASSLAWDRGRETQYF
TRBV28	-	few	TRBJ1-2	TGTGCCAGCAGTTTCCGCCAGCAACTCTATGGCTACACCTTC	CASSFRQQLYGYTF
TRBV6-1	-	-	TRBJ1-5	TGTGCCAGCAGTGGATTGGGGGGGTGGGACAATCAGCCCCAGCATTTT	CASSGLGGWDNQPQHF
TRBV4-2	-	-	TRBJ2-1	TGTGCCAGCAGCCAAGATCGAGTGAGTGAGCAGTTCTTC	CASSQDRVSEQFF
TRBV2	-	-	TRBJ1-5	TGTGCCAGCAGTTTCCGGACAGAGTATAGCAATCAGCCCCAGCATTTT	CASSFRTEYSNQPQHF